This TCR beta chain was captured by sequencing in a study of CD8+ T cells in alopecia areata listed by TCRdb under 2018. Background on the whole study: The treated patients took part in an open-label pilot trial in which moderate-to-severe alopecia areata was treated with oral tofacitinib at 5 to 10 mg twice daily. The RNA source kit depended on sample type: the PAXgene miRNA kit for fixed scalp, the miRNeasy kit for PBMCs, and the RNeasy kit for mouse skin. High-throughput TCRbeta sequencing was used to examine T cell clonal expansion in alopecia areata in both the C3H/HeJ mouse model and human patients. In humans, TCRbeta sequencing was performed on scalp tissue and on sorted CD4+ and CD8+ peripheral blood T cells from healthy controls and from patients with patchy or totalis/universalis alopecia areata. In treated patients, disease severity was measured using the SALT score, which gives the percentage of scalp surface area affected. Scalp clonality was compared across normal scalp (n=4), patchy alopecia areata scalp (n=8), and alopecia totalis/universalis scalp (n=8). Patients received tofacitinib for 6 to 18 months and were then followed off drug for 6 months to check for delayed response and recurrence. Biopsies were taken from tofacitinib-treated patients at baseline and again at 4 and 24 weeks into treatment, and several of those patients also had a later scalp biopsy. Amplification of TCRbeta CDR3 regions was done by immunoSEQ multiplex PCR using 35 Vbeta forward primers and 13 Jbeta reverse primers. General study outcomes and caveats: Unlike mouse skin, which is dominated by gammadelta T cells, normal human skin has resident alphabeta T cells that are also sequenced, and this complicates analysis of the scalp TCR repertoire. TCR sequences shared between patients were less clear than in mice, possibly partly because of HLA diversity in the patient population. Scalp clonality and the number of expanded CD8+ clones among the top 100 scalp clones were significantly decreased by tofacitinib. Because the treated cohort was small and included a single nonresponder, larger studies are needed to assess links between baseline CD8+ expansion and response. Many expanded lesional clones were found to persist in scalp and blood during tofacitinib treatment, and relapse after treatment cessation may be partly explained by this persistence. Compared with normal scalp, lesional scalp had higher clonality and more expanded CD8+ clones, particularly in alopecia totalis/universalis, a pattern that suggests antigenic drive.

The CDR3 goes from the cysteine to the phenylalanine over 11 residues. The read is trimmed to its CDR3 DNA, 33 bases read in frame from base 1. CDR1 and CDR2 are read off the germline V gene as MNHNS and SASEGT. V was cut back by 7 bases and J by 4 bases, leaving a gap of 8 bases between them. As for this clone: There is no known antigen for this receptor. Base qualities are not at hand, and no much larger clone is one base apart.

The time point label, read with the paper, signifies: about 4 weeks on oral tofacitinib. The intended sense of this specimen's treatment or condition label: oral pan-JAK inhibitor, 5-10 mg twice daily. From alopecia areata patients, peripheral blood was collected along with lesional scalp punch biopsies. PBMCs were isolated by density centrifugation and stained for CD3, CD4 and CD8, after which CD4+ and CD8+ T cells were sorted on a FACSAria. The library relied on the immunoSEQ multiplex PCR assay. For TCR sequencing, RNA was extracted from every sample and reverse transcribed into cDNA to serve as template. SuperScript III was used to make first-strand cDNA, primed with a 2:1 mix of oligo-dT and random hexamers. A synthetic immune receptor repertoire was used to gauge amplification bias, and whatever bias remained was removed computationally. The authors' pipeline ran thus. Raw reads were preprocessed to remove errors, and CDR3 was defined by IMGT conventions from the conserved cysteine to phenylalanine. Clonality was calculated as 1 minus Shannon entropy normalized by log2 of the number of productive unique TCRs. Whether scalp clones were CD4 or CD8 was inferred by matching scalp TCRbeta sequences against CD4 and CD8 repertoires sorted from blood. As stored in TCRdb, this immuneACCESS dataset retains in-frame rearrangements with V and J assigned. A fraction of the clones does not appear; measured against another copy, unresolved V genes explain less than half of the discrepancy, and the remainder lacks a known reason. D and trimming come from the DNA, and the V and J calls and clone size come from that table. This sample has about 200,000 clones in its table, and about three fifths of those were observed once. 1.5% to 2% of the sample comes from the top ten.

Source: CD4+ T cells sorted from blood, taken at week 4, from a patient treated with tofacitinib. The sequence was collected from a human donor with alopecia areata. The chain couples TRBV6-1 to TRBJ2-7, with no reliable assignment of the D segment. CDR3 loop: CASKRHYEQYF. The bases are TGTGCCAGCAAACGCCATTACGAGCAGTACTTC.